Below, 14 T cell receptor beta chains from the same sample are listed, as sequenced in a study of T cell responses to AZD1222 COVID-19 vaccine. Here immunoSEQ multiplex PCR was the method, and the copy in TCRdb shows in-frame clones only, minus some. The table lists approximately 100,000 clones, about 83% of them singletons. Sequences were derived from peripheral blood, sampled on day 0 of AZD1222 vaccination. Receptors were obtained from an adult in good health.

This clone turned up a few times. V gene TRBV11-2 combines with J gene TRBJ1-6, with a possible D match to TRBD1 (5 bases). Germline V lookup: CDR1 SGHAT, CDR2 FQNNGV. The V end lost 5 bases, the J end lost 5 bases, and 13 bases lay between the germline ends. The CDR3 is 15 residues long. The CDR3 loop reads CASSPVGGDNSPLHF. The CDR3 DNA follows: TGTGCCAGCAGCCCTGTCGGAGGGGATAATTCACCCCTCCACTTT.

This sequence joins TRBV5-3 and TRBJ1-2; TRBD1 aligns across 7 bases. TRBV5-3 is marked as an open reading frame, function uncertain. Trimming removed 5 bases from V and 8 bases from J; junction bases left unmatched: 6. The CDR3 covers 12 residues. The CDR3 sequence: CARSTGQDGYTF. The CDR3 DNA reads TGTGCCAGAAGTACCGGACAGGACGGCTACACCTTC.

The chain couples TRBV9 to TRBJ2-1; D unclear. The CDR3 has 15 amino acids. Trimming took off 0 bases at V and 2 bases at J, with 9 bases between the two ends. Germline CDR1 reads SGDLS; CDR2 reads YYNGEE. CDR3 amino acids: CASSVVGRPYNEQFF. The CDR3 DNA follows: TGTGCCAGCAGCGTAGTTGGCAGACCCTACAATGAGCAGTTCTTC.

This chain uses TRBV29-1 with TRBJ2-1; D might be TRBD1 (5 bases). V dropped 7 bases and J dropped 0 bases, with 13 bases sitting between them. Germline assignment: CDR1 SQVTM and CDR2 ANQGSEA. This CDR3 is built from 14 residues. The DNA of the CDR3 is TGCAGCGCCCGACAGACCAGCTCCTACAATGAGCAGTTCTTC. It is translated as CSARQTSSYNEQFF.

The genes are TRBV4-1 and TRBJ2-3; 8 bases match TRBD2. There are 17 residues in the CDR3. CDR1 and CDR2 (germline): MGHRA, YSYEKL. Unmatched junction bases numbered 10, after V lost 2 bases and J lost 3 bases. The CDR3 DNA follows: TGCGCCAGCAGCCAAACCGGGGCGGGGGGTGGTACAGATACGCAGTATTTT. Protein product: CASSQTGAGGGTDTQYF.

The chain has TRBV6-5 and TRBJ1-5; D call uncertain. CDR1 is MNHEY, CDR2 SVGAGI, per germline. This CDR3 has 14 residues. The V end was cut by 2 bases, the J end by 9 bases, with 14 bases between. This CDR3 is CASSYRGQPGPQHF. In DNA, the CDR3 is TGTGCCAGCAGTTACCGGGGTCAGCCTGGGCCCCAGCATTTT.

The CDR3 loop reads CASSAQGRDTEAFF. In nucleotides, the CDR3 is TGTGCCAGCAGCGCACAGGGTAGGGACACTGAAGCTTTCTTT. The chain couples TRBV7-3 to TRBJ1-1; a weak D match, TRBD1 (6 bases). CDR1 and CDR2 from the germline V gene are SGHTA and FQGTGA. This CDR3 has 14 amino acids. Between the trimmed V and J ends, which lost 5 bases and 3 bases, there was a span of 13 bases.

The chain recombines TRBV19 with TRBJ2-5; possibly TRBD2 for D (6 bases). The CDR3 is made up of 15 amino acids. In germline, CDR1 is LNHDA, CDR2 SQIVND (reference sequence). V lost 4 bases, J lost 2 bases, and 14 bases lay in between. CDR3 nucleotides: TGTGCCAGTAGTAGACGCGGAGGGGTGCAAGAGACCCAGTACTTC. Translating gives CASSRRGGVQETQYF.

The gene calls are TRBV7-9 and TRBJ1-2; 10 bases fit TRBD1. J lost 2 bases, V lost 1 base, and 10 bases had no gene match. This CDR3 has 18 amino acids. The germline gives CDR1 SEHNR, CDR2 FQNEAQ (reference sequence). Here the CDR3 reads CASSLVSGTGASNYGYTF. CDR3 DNA sequence: TGTGCCAGCAGCTTAGTCAGTGGGACAGGGGCCTCAAACTATGGCTACACCTTC.

The genes are TRBV13 and TRBJ2-7; TRBD1 matches at 9 bases. Germline V gene lookup returns CDR1 PRHDT and CDR2 FYEKMQ (reference sequence). CDR3 length: 15 residues. Trimming removed 4 bases from V and 4 bases from J; junction bases left unmatched: 8. The CDR3 DNA is TGTGCCAGCAGCTACACAGGGGGCGCCGGGTACGAGCAGTACTTC. This translates into CASSYTGGAGYEQYF.

This clone was seen once. This chain uses TRBV29-1 with TRBJ1-1; 7 bases agree with TRBD1. J lost 3 bases, V lost 7 bases, and 8 bases had no gene match. The CDR3 has 13 residues. In germline, CDR1 is SQVTM, CDR2 ANQGSEA. CDR3 sequence: CSAGGQTDTEAFF. The CDR3 DNA is TGCAGCGCCGGGGGACAGACCGACACTGAAGCTTTCTTT.

This chain uses TRBV4-2 with TRBJ2-3; 9 bases map to TRBD2. The ends lost 4 bases at V and 0 bases at J; junction bases unmatched: 8. This CDR3 has 17 amino acids. Germline V gene sequence: CDR1 LGHNA, CDR2 YNFKEQ. CDR3 sequence reads: CASSPIAGATSTDTQYF. CDR3 nucleotides: TGTGCCAGCAGCCCGATAGCGGGGGCCACTAGCACAGATACGCAGTATTTT.

This sequence joins TRBV30 and TRBJ2-7; D perhaps matches TRBD1 (7 bases). Trimming left V 1 base short and J 7 bases short, with 14 bases between. Germline loops: CDR1 GTSNPN, CDR2 SVGIG (reference sequence). This CDR3 contains 13 residues. The CDR3 coding sequence is TGTGCCTGGAGTGATGACAGGGCGGGGGAGCAGTACTTC. Amino acid sequence: CAWSDDRAGEQYF.

This chain joins TRBV18 and TRBJ1-2, with TRBD1 as a possible D gene (5 bases). The germline V gene encodes CDR1 KGHSH and CDR2 LQKENI. The CDR3 has 12 residues. The ends were cut back, 2 bases at V and 7 bases at J, with 8 bases in the middle. The CDR3 DNA is TGTGCCAGCTCACCAAGGGGCTCTGGCTACACCTTC. Translated, it gives CASSPRGSGYTF. Complete variable domain (other parts from reference TRBV18 and TRBJ1-2): NAGVMQNPRHLVRRRGQEARLRCSPMKGHSHVYWYRQLPEEGLKFMVYLQKENIIDESGMPKERFSAEFPKEGPSILRIQQVVRGDSAAYFCASSPRGSGYTFGSGTRLTVV.